This entry lists 20 T cell receptor beta chains sequenced from one sample in a study of cytomegalovirus exposure and HLA in healthy donors. 13 Jbeta primers and 60 Vbeta primers were used for the PCR. TCRdb keeps only in-frame clones here, not all; method: immunoSEQ multiplex PCR. The sample lists under 150,000 clones; over 70% were seen once. Sequenced sample: PBMCs. The receptors were sampled from a male donor in good health and CMV-seronegative.

This sequence joins TRBV29-1 and TRBJ2-7; D may be TRBD2 (6 bases). The length of the CDR3 is 14 residues. CDR1 and CDR2 from the germline V gene are SQVTM and ANQGSEA. Trimming removed 4 bases from V and 0 bases from J, with 13 bases in between. CDR3 nucleotide sequence: TGCAGCGTTGGGTATGGGGGGAGCTCCTACGAGCAGTACTTC. Protein: CSVGYGGSSYEQYF.

The chain carries TRBV29-1 and TRBJ1-1, with a weak D call TRBD1 (5 bases). The CDR3 is 16 amino acids. Germline CDR1 is SQVTM and CDR2 is ANQGSEA. Deletions cut 3 bases from V and 4 bases from J, with 21 bases between. The CDR3 loop is CSVEVGGELATTEAFF. The CDR3 bases are TGCAGCGTTGAGGTGGGGGGTGAGTTGGCGACCACTGAAGCTTTCTTT.

J is TRBJ2-4 and V is TRBV15; TRBD2 aligns across 8 bases. The ends lost 0 bases at V and 6 bases at J; junction bases unmatched: 4. This CDR3 region has 15 residues. Germline lookup yields CDR1 LNHNV and CDR2 YYDKDF (reference sequence). The chain's CDR3 is CATSRDGAGGNIQYF. Here the CDR3 DNA reads TGTGCCACCAGCAGAGATGGTGCGGGGGGAAACATTCAGTACTTC.

The chain is built from TRBV6-5 and TRBJ2-7, with D hard to call. The CDR3 totals 13 residues. Per the germline V gene, CDR1 is MNHEY and CDR2 is SVGAGI. Trimming stripped 0 bases from V and 3 bases from J, with 6 bases between. The CDR3 nucleotides read TGTGCCAGCAGTTACTCAAGCAACTACGAGCAGTACTTC. Translated, it gives CASSYSSNYEQYF.

The chain combines TRBV6-1 with TRBJ1-3; tentative D call: TRBD1 (5 bases). Trimming stripped 4 bases from V and 3 bases from J, with 19 bases between. Germline CDR1 reads MNHNS; CDR2 reads SASEGT. CDR3 length: 17 residues. The CDR3 bases are TGTGCCAGCAGTGCCGCCTTGACAGCAACCAATGGAAACACCATATATTTT. This gives the protein CASSAALTATNGNTIYF.

This CDR3 reads CASSSGSGIEQYF. DNA of the CDR3: TGCGCCAGCAGCTCCGGGTCCGGAATCGAGCAGTACTTC. The rearrangement joins TRBV5-1 to TRBJ2-7; D gene ambiguous. Germline CDR1 is SGHRS and CDR2 is YFSETQ. Trimming took off 3 bases at V and 6 bases at J, with 13 bases between the two ends. The CDR3 runs 13 residues.

The chain recombines TRBV5-1 with TRBJ2-5; D not resolved. V gave up 2 bases and J gave up 5 bases, with 7 bases separating them. The germline CDR1 and CDR2 sequences are SGHRS and YFSETQ. CDR3 length: 12 amino acids. DNA of the CDR3: TGCGCCAGCAGCTTTAACGGGGAGACCCAGTACTTC. Translating it yields CASSFNGETQYF. Combining the CDR3 with reference TRBV5-1 and TRBJ2-5 gives the whole variable domain KAGVTQTPRYLIKTRGQQVTLSCSPISGHRSVSWYQQTPGQGLQFLFEYFSETQRNKGNFPGRFSGRQFSNSRSEMNVSTLELGDSALYLCASSFNGETQYFGPGTRLLVL.

The rearrangement uses TRBV19 and TRBJ2-7, with 10 nucleotides matching TRBD1. The CDR3 has 16 amino acids. The V gene's germline CDR1 is LNHDA and CDR2 SQIVND (reference sequence). With 5 bases clipped from V and 5 bases from J, the junction kept 12 bases outside the gene matches. CDR3 amino acids: CASSSAGTGEVHEQYF. The CDR3 coding sequence is TGTGCCAGTAGTTCCGCCGGGACAGGGGAAGTCCACGAGCAGTACTTC.

This chain uses TRBV6-5 with TRBJ1-1; the match to TRBD1 covers 8 bases. J gave up 4 bases and V 4 bases, and 5 bases lay outside the gene matches. CDR3 length equals 14 residues. Germline lookup yields CDR1 MNHEY and CDR2 SVGAGI. The CDR3 region is CASSSRGPVTEAFF. In DNA, the CDR3 is TGTGCCAGCAGTTCCAGGGGGCCGGTCACTGAAGCTTTCTTT.

The rearrangement joins TRBV6-1 to TRBJ1-3; tentative D call: TRBD1 (5 bases). The V end lost 2 bases, the J end lost 4 bases, and 12 bases lay between the germline ends. CDR1 is MNHNS and CDR2 is SASEGT in the germline V gene. The CDR3 is 15 amino acids. The CDR3 DNA sequence: TGTGCCAGCAGTGAACATCTGGACATGGGAAACACCATATATTTT. It encodes CASSEHLDMGNTIYF.

This rearrangement joins TRBV7-9 to TRBJ1-6, with D possibly TRBD1 on 5 matching bases. V was trimmed by 5 bases and J by 7 bases, leaving 15 bases between them. The CDR3 runs 15 residues. CDR1 is SEHNR and CDR2 is FQNEAQ in the germline V gene (reference sequence). CDR3 protein: CASSLGWGPNSPLHF. DNA of the CDR3: TGTGCCAGCAGCCTCGGTTGGGGCCCAAATTCACCCCTCCACTTT.

This clone was seen only once. V is TRBV6-6 and J is TRBJ1-6; tentative D call: TRBD1 (5 bases). V lost 6 bases to trimming and J lost 14 bases, with 17 bases between them. In germline, CDR1 is MNHNY, CDR2 SVGAGI (reference sequence). The CDR3 length is 13 residues. CDR3: CASRPKSQGALHF. CDR3 coding DNA: TGTGCCAGCAGACCTAAATCGCAGGGTGCCCTCCACTTT.

This clone was detected a few times. The J gene is TRBJ2-3, the V gene TRBV4-3; 10 bases fit TRBD2. There are 17 residues in the CDR3. V shed 1 base and J 11 bases; nucleotides not matched to a gene: 15. Per the germline V gene, CDR1 is LGHNA and CDR2 is YSLEER. In DNA form, the CDR3 reads TGCGCCAGCAGCCAAGGAGGGGGTAGCGGGGGGAAGTTTGGGCAGTATTTT. It codes for CASSQGGGSGGKFGQYF.

This clone was detected once. The chain joins TRBV5-1 to TRBJ1-1; TRBD1 is a possible D gene (5 bases). Trimming pared 1 base from V and 1 base from J, leaving 14 bases between. Germline V lookup: CDR1 SGHRS, CDR2 YFSETQ. The CDR3 covers 16 residues. The chain's CDR3 is CASSLRGAGRNTEAFF. As DNA, the CDR3 is TGCGCCAGCAGCTTGAGGGGTGCGGGGAGGAACACTGAAGCTTTCTTT. Full variable domain (missing parts from reference TRBV5-1 and TRBJ1-1): KAGVTQTPRYLIKTRGQQVTLSCSPISGHRSVSWYQQTPGQGLQFLFEYFSETQRNKGNFPGRFSGRQFSNSRSEMNVSTLELGDSALYLCASSLRGAGRNTEAFFGQGTRLTVV.

The V gene is TRBV29-1, the J gene TRBJ2-3; 9 bases line up with TRBD2. The CDR3 runs 15 residues. From germline, CDR1 is SQVTM and CDR2 ANQGSEA. The CDR3 nucleotides are TGCAGTGGAACTCCGGGACTAGCAGTTTCAGATACGCAGTATTTT. Protein: CSGTPGLAVSDTQYF.

The CDR3 region has the DNA TGTGCCAGCAGCCAGAAGGGGGTTGTCGATGAGCAGTTCTTC. It specifies CASSQKGVVDEQFF. V usage is TRBV6-5 and J usage is TRBJ2-1; D possibly corresponds to TRBD1 (6 bases). The length of the CDR3 is 14 residues. CDR1 MNHEY and CDR2 SVGAGI come from the germline V gene. The V end lost 6 bases, the J end lost 8 bases, and 17 bases lay between the germline ends.

The chain combines TRBV7-3 with TRBJ2-5, with 10 bases aligning to TRBD1. The junction had 3 bases not matched to a gene; V was cut back by 3 bases and J by 5 bases. Germline V gene lookup returns CDR1 SGHTA and CDR2 FQGTGA. The CDR3 totals 14 residues. The CDR3 sequence: CASSLTGGDETQYF. The CDR3 nucleotides read TGTGCCAGCAGCTTGACAGGGGGCGATGAGACCCAGTACTTC.

The genes are TRBV7-2 and TRBJ1-2, with TRBD1 matching 8 bases. The CDR3 is 16 amino acids. V dropped 5 bases and J dropped 8; count of bases not matched to a gene: 16. The V gene's germline CDR1 is SGHTA and CDR2 FQGNSA. CDR3 nucleotides: TGTGCCAGCAGCGATCCCTGGACAGGGCGGAGTAGGGGCTACACCTTC. As protein: CASSDPWTGRSRGYTF. The full variable domain, completed using reference TRBV7-2 and TRBJ1-2, is GAGVSQSPSNKVTEKGKDVELRCDPISGHTALYWYRQSLGQGLEFLIYFQGNSAPDKSGLPSDRFSAERTGGSVSTLTIQRTQQEDSAVYLCASSDPWTGRSRGYTFGSGTRLTVV.

This clone was found a few times. CDR3 protein: CASSSPIAGYYEQYF. CDR3 coding DNA: TGTGCCAGCAGTTCTCCCATAGCGGGGTACTACGAGCAGTACTTC. The J gene is TRBJ2-7, the V gene TRBV27, with 8 bases that match TRBD2. The germline gives CDR1 MNHEY, CDR2 SMNVEV (reference sequence). The CDR3 is made up of 15 amino acids. Trimming cost V 4 bases and J 3 bases; bases outside gene matches: 8.

This clone has just a few counts. The V and J genes are TRBV28 and TRBJ1-2; 8 bases line up with TRBD1. Germline lookup yields CDR1 MDHEN and CDR2 SYDVKM. The CDR3 length is 13 residues. Trimming removed 5 bases from V and 8 bases from J; junction bases left unmatched: 7. The CDR3 DNA sequence: TGTGCCAGCAGTGACAGGGGAGTGGGCGGCTACACCTTC. Encoded protein: CASSDRGVGGYTF.